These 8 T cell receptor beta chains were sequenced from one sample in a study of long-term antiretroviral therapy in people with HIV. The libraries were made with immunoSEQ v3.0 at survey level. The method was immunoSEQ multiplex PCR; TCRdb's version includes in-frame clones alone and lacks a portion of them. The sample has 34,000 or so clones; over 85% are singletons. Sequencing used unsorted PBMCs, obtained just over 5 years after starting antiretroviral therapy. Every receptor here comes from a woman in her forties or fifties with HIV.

CDR3 sequence reads: CASTGTGAAGQPQHF. In DNA form, the CDR3 reads TGTGCCAGCACCGGGACAGGGGCCGCGGGTCAGCCCCAGCATTTT. The chain has TRBV6-1 and TRBJ1-5, with 10 bases lining up with TRBD1. Germline V gives CDR1 MNHNS, CDR2 SASEGT. CDR3 size: 15 residues. V gave up 7 bases and J gave up 6 bases; unmatched junction bases: 9.

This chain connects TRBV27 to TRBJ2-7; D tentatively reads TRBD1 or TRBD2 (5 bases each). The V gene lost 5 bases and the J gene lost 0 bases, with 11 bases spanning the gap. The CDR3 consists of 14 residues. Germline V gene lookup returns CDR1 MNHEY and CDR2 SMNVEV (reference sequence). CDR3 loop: CASSLLGTSYEQYF. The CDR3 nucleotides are TGTGCCAGCAGTCTCCTCGGGACCTCCTACGAGCAGTACTTC.

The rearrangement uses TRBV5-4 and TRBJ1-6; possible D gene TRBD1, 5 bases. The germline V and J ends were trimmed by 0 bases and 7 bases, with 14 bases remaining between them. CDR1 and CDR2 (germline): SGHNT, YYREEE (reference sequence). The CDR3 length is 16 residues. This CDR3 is CASSLVAGRSNSPLHF. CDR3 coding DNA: TGTGCCAGCAGCTTGGTCGCGGGGCGCTCAAATTCACCCCTCCACTTT. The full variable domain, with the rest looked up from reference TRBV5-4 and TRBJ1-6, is ETGVTQSPTHLIKTRGQQVTLRCSSQSGHNTVSWYQQALGQGPQFIFQYYREEENGRGNFPPRFSGLQFPNYSSELNVNALELDDSALYLCASSLVAGRSNSPLHFGNGTRLTVT.

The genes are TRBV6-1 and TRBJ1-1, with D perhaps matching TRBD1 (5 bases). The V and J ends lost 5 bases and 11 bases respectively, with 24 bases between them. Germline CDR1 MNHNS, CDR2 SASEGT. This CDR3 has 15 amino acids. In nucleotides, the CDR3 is TGTGCCAGCAGTCCAGAAACGCTCGGAGGAGGGGTGGCTTTCTTT. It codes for CASSPETLGGGVAFF.

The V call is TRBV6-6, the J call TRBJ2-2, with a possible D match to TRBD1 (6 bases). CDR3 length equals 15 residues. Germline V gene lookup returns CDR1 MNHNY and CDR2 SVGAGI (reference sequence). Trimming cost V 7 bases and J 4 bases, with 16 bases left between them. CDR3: CASNFPGESTGELFF. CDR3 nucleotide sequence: TGTGCCAGCAACTTTCCAGGGGAGTCCACCGGGGAGCTGTTTTTT.

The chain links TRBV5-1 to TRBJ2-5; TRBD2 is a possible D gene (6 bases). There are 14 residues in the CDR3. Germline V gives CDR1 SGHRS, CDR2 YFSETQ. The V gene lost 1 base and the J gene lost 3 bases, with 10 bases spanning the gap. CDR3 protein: CASSLYGGKETQYF. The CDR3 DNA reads TGCGCCAGCAGCTTGTACGGGGGAAAAGAGACCCAGTACTTC.

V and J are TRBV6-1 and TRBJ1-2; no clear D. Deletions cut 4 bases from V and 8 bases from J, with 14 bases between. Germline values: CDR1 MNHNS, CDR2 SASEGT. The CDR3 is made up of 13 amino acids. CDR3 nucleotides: TGTGCCAGCAGTGGAGGGCAACTAGGGGGCTACACCTTC. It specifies CASSGGQLGGYTF.

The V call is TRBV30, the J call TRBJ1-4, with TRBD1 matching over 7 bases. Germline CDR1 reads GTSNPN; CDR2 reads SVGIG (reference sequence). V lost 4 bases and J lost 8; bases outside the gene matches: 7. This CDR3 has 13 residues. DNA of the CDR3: TGTGCCTGGATGGGGACAGTAAGAGAAAAACTGTTTTTT. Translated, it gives CAWMGTVREKLFF.